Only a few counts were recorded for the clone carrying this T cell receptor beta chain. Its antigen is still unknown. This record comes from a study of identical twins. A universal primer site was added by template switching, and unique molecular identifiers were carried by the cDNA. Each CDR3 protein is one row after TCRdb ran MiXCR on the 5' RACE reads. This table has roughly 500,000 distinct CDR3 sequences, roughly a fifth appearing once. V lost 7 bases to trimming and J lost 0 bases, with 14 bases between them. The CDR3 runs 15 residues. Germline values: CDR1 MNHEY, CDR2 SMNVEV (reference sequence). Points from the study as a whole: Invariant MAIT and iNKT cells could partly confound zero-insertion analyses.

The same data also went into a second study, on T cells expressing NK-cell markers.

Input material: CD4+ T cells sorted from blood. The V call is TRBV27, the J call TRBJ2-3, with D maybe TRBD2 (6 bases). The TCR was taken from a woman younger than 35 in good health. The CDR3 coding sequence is TGTGCCAGCATTACCTTTAGCGGTAGCACAGATACGCAGTATTTT. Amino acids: CASITFSGSTDTQYF.